A single sample is the source of the 6 T cell receptor beta chains below, sequenced in a study of control samples from healthy donors and cancer patients. TCRdb's table, derived via immunoSEQ multiplex PCR, lists solely in-frame clones and lacks some. The sample holds roughly 160,000 clones; 90% to 95% are singletons and the top ten take about 14%. Sequencing input: PBMCs. Every receptor here comes from a man aged 60 to 69 with colorectal cancer.

The chain has TRBV19 and TRBJ1-5; 7 positions agree with TRBD1. The J segment lost 2 bases and the V segment lost 6 bases, leaving 13 bases of the junction unmatched. The CDR3 contains 17 residues. Per germline, CDR1 LNHDA and CDR2 SQIVND (reference sequence). The CDR3 loop is CASREVEGAGGNQPQHF. The CDR3 DNA sequence: TGTGCCAGTAGAGAAGTGGAGGGGGCAGGGGGCAATCAGCCCCAGCATTTT.

As concerns this clone: At one end the junction does not follow the germline gene, possibly because of a read error. The gene calls are TRBV5-1 and TRBJ2-7; 9 bases line up with TRBD1. The germline V gene encodes CDR1 SGHRS and CDR2 YFSETQ. The CDR3 runs to 16 residues. Written as DNA, the CDR3 is TGCGCCACCAGCCTTCAAGCGGGACAGGGATCCTACGAGCAGTACTTC. Its translation is CATSLQAGQGSYEQYF. Filled out from reference TRBV5-1 and TRBJ2-7, the complete variable domain reads KAGVTQTPRYLIKTRGQQVTLSCSPISGHRSVSWYQQTPGQGLQFLFEYFSETQRNKGNFPGRFSGRQFSNSRSEMNVSTLELGDSALYLCATSLQAGQGSYEQYFGPGTRLTVT.

V and J are TRBV18 and TRBJ2-1; no definite D call. The ends were cut back, 0 bases at V and 6 bases at J, with 12 bases in the middle. The germline CDR1 and CDR2 sequences are KGHSH and LQKENI. The CDR3 spans 15 residues. CDR3 region: CASSPPVEEGNEQFF. The DNA of the CDR3 is TGTGCCAGCTCACCACCTGTCGAAGAAGGCAATGAGCAGTTCTTC. The whole variable domain, filled in from reference TRBV18 and TRBJ2-1, reads NAGVMQNPRHLVRRRGQEARLRCSPMKGHSHVYWYRQLPEEGLKFMVYLQKENIIDESGMPKERFSAEFPKEGPSILRIQQVVRGDSAAYFCASSPPVEEGNEQFFGPGTRLTVL.

The chain uses TRBV19 and TRBJ1-4; 7 nucleotides align to TRBD1. Germline V gene sequence: CDR1 LNHDA, CDR2 SQIVND (reference sequence). This CDR3 is built from 15 residues. Trimming at V came to 3 bases and at J to 5 bases, leaving 6 bases not matched to a gene. CDR3 DNA sequence: TGTGCCAGTAGTATCCGGACAGGTCTAAATGAAAAACTGTTTTTT. Translating gives CASSIRTGLNEKLFF.

The V and J genes are TRBV7-2 and TRBJ2-6; no definite D call. Germline V lookup: CDR1 SGHTA, CDR2 FQGNSA. The CDR3 contains 15 residues. The V gene lost 4 bases and the J gene lost 0 bases, with 7 bases spanning the gap. The CDR3 sequence is CASSSQDSGANVLTF. For the CDR3, the DNA is TGTGCCAGCAGCTCTCAGGACTCTGGGGCCAACGTCCTGACTTTC.

The chain has TRBV7-2 and TRBJ1-1; 10 nucleotides line up with TRBD1. V was clipped by 4 bases and J by 8 bases; unmatched bases: 7. The CDR3 runs 14 residues. CDR1 is SGHTA, CDR2 FQGNSA, per germline. The CDR3 DNA is TGTGCCAGCAGCTCCACGACAGGGGGCTTCGAAGCTTTCTTT. This gives the protein CASSSTTGGFEAFF.